This T cell receptor (beta chain) was identified in a study of response to subunit inactivated influenza vaccine. TCRdb analysed the RT-PCR reads with MiXCR anew, one entry per CDR3 protein. The sample shows 200,000 to 300,000 distinct CDR3 sequences, roughly an eighth of them seen only once. Material: non-naive T cells sorted from PBMCs, obtained 14 to 15 days before vaccination. The TCR was taken from a man between 45 and 60 years old who received an inactivated influenza vaccine.

CDR3 loop: CASSVAQGAAYGYTF. CDR3 DNA: TGTGCCAGCAGCGTCGCACAGGGGGCGGCCTATGGCTACACCTTC. The chain links TRBV9 to TRBJ1-2; 9 bases line up with TRBD1. Germline trimming cut 2 bases from V and 4 bases from J; bases unmatched to any gene: 6. There are 15 residues in the CDR3. Germline V gives CDR1 SGDLS, CDR2 YYNGEE.